The clone carrying this TCR beta chain appeared a single time. Its antigen remains unknown. TCRdb's table, derived via immunoSEQ multiplex PCR, lists solely in-frame clones and lacks some. Of roughly 76,000 clones listed, about 90% are singletons. This CDR3 is built from 16 residues. Germline-derived CDR1 and CDR2 are MDHEN and SYDVKM. Unmatched junction bases numbered 13, after V lost 6 bases and J lost 4 bases. This sample stems from a study of OX40 agonist ivuxolimab in advanced cancers. The wider study: Partial responses were observed in three patients, of whom one had hepatocellular carcinoma and two had cutaneous melanoma.

A history of autoimmune disease or systemic immunosuppression excluded patients. Study results and limitations: Expanded clones belonging to CD8+ T cells outnumbered, on average, those of CD4+.

The chain has TRBV28 and TRBJ1-1; the match to TRBD1 covers 8 bases. The sequencing here drew on CD4+ or CD8+ T cells sorted from blood, taken in a trial of the OX40 agonist ivuxolimab. The receptor comes from an adult with an advanced solid tumor such as melanoma, head and neck, liver or kidney cancer. The DNA for the CDR3 is TGTGCCAGCAGGGGAGGGCAGGGGGCGACGAGCACTGAAGCTTTCTTT. Translating it yields CASRGGQGATSTEAFF.